The 26 T cell receptor beta chains in this list originate from one sample, sequenced in a study of T cell responses to AZD1222 COVID-19 vaccine. Only in-frame clones appear in the TCRdb table, and some are missing; sequencing was by immunoSEQ multiplex PCR. The profile covers about 180,000 clones, with approximately 90% appearing a single time and 3.5% to 4.5% taken by the ten largest. Specimen: peripheral blood, collected 28 days after the second dose of the MenACWY control vaccine. The receptors were gathered from an adult who received the MenACWY meningococcal vaccine as a control.

The J gene is TRBJ1-5, the V gene TRBV7-2; TRBD1 is a possible D gene (5 bases). The CDR3 is made up of 15 amino acids. Germline lookup yields CDR1 SGHTA and CDR2 FQGNSA. V shed 2 bases and J shed 5 bases, with 13 bases lying between them. The CDR3 protein is CASSLRQTGDQPQHF. DNA of the CDR3: TGTGCCAGCAGCTTACGACAGACGGGGGATCAGCCCCAGCATTTT.

This chain joins TRBV4-3 and TRBJ2-7; D is unclear. The CDR3 is 14 residues long. Germline V CDR1 and CDR2: LGHNA, YSLEER. V was pared by 1 base and J by 3 bases, with 10 bases between. CDR3 protein: CASSQGVENYEQYF. In DNA form, the CDR3 reads TGCGCCAGCAGCCAAGGTGTGGAAAACTACGAGCAGTACTTC.

J is TRBJ1-1 and V is TRBV28; D unclear. Germline values: CDR1 MDHEN, CDR2 SYDVKM. This CDR3 is 14 amino acids long. Trimming stripped 6 bases from V and 0 bases from J, with 11 bases between. Here the CDR3 reads CASSLGLMNTEAFF. The CDR3 bases are TGTGCCAGCAGCCTCGGACTGATGAACACTGAAGCTTTCTTT.

This clone was detected only once. The chain joins TRBV6-2 or TRBV6-3 to TRBJ1-3; 9 positions match TRBD1. Trimming cost V 6 bases and J 0 bases; bases outside gene matches: 15. This CDR3 is 19 amino acids long. CDR1 and CDR2 from the germline V gene are MNHEY and SVGEGT. The CDR3 reads CASSSRTGALHFSGNTIYF. DNA for the CDR3: TGTGCCAGCAGCTCGCGGACAGGGGCACTCCACTTCTCTGGAAACACCATATATTTT.

This sequence joins TRBV10-3 and TRBJ1-5, with TRBD1 identical over 7 bases. This CDR3 contains 15 residues. J was trimmed by 7 bases and V by 10 bases; bases with no gene match: 16. CDR1 ENHRY and CDR2 SYGVKD come from the germline V gene. The CDR3 DNA reads TGTGCCACAGGGGGTGGAAGCGCCCTTTGGCAGCCCCAGCATTTT. As protein: CATGGGSALWQPQHF.

The gene calls are TRBV7-8 and TRBJ1-1; D perhaps matches TRBD1 (6 bases). Germline V gene lookup returns CDR1 SGHVS and CDR2 FQNEAQ. Between the trimmed V and J ends, which lost 3 bases and 5 bases, there was a span of 13 bases. The CDR3 is 14 residues long. The CDR3 region has the DNA TGTGCCAGCAGCTTTTTCCTAGGGGGGACTGAAGCTTTCTTT. Encoded protein: CASSFFLGGTEAFF.

The V call is TRBV3-1 (or the pseudogene TRBV3-2), the J call TRBJ2-1, with D tentatively TRBD2 (6 bases). Germline lookup yields CDR1 LGHDT and CDR2 YNNKEL (reference sequence). Trimming removed 4 bases from V and 0 bases from J, with 25 bases in between. The CDR3 runs 20 residues. For the CDR3, the DNA is TGTGCCAGCAGCCCACCTAATGGGGAGGAAGGTACGAGCTCCTACAATGAGCAGTTCTTC. This codes for CASSPPNGEEGTSSYNEQFF.

The chain couples TRBV20-1 to TRBJ1-2; D gene uncertain. This CDR3 is built from 9 residues. The V gene's germline CDR1 is DFQATT and CDR2 SNEGSKA (reference sequence). As DNA, the CDR3 is TGCAGGCCGGGAAAGGGCTACACCTTC. It is translated as CRPGKGYTF.

The chain carries TRBV5-6 and TRBJ1-3; D unresolved. V dropped 5 bases and J dropped 0 bases, with 15 bases sitting between them. The CDR3 runs to 16 residues. Germline values: CDR1 SGHDT, CDR2 YYEEEE. CDR3 nucleotides: TGTGCCAGCAGGATAGGACGGGCTTTCTCTGGAAACACCATATATTTT. It translates to CASRIGRAFSGNTIYF.

This chain connects TRBV7-2 to TRBJ1-5, with unresolved D. The CDR3 length is 14 residues. Germline V lookup: CDR1 SGHTA, CDR2 FQGNSA. V was pared by 1 base and J by 0 bases, with 4 bases between. The CDR3 DNA reads as TGTGCCAGCAGCTTAGGGGTTAGCAATCAGCCCCAGCATTTT. This gives the protein CASSLGVSNQPQHF.

This sequence joins TRBV6-5 and TRBJ2-7; TRBD2 might be the D (7 bases). Per the germline V gene, CDR1 is MNHEY and CDR2 is SVGAGI. V was shortened by 7 bases and J by 2 bases, with 18 bases between the two germline ends. The CDR3 runs to 15 residues. As DNA, the CDR3 is TGTGCCAGCACGCTGGGGGGGCGGGCGCCCTACGAGCAGTACTTC. As protein: CASTLGGRAPYEQYF.

The chain couples TRBV10-2 to TRBJ2-1; D is ambiguous. Germline V lookup: CDR1 WSHSY, CDR2 SAAADI. This CDR3 comprises 11 residues. Trimming cost V 8 bases and J 8 bases, with 10 bases left between them. The CDR3 loop reads CASAAAYEQFF. The DNA for the CDR3 is TGCGCCAGCGCCGCCGCCTATGAGCAGTTCTTC.

This rearrangement joins TRBV5-1 to TRBJ1-1; D remains unclear. CDR3 length: 13 residues. Looked up from germline, CDR1 is SGHRS and CDR2 is YFSETQ. Trimming took 4 bases from V and 1 from J, leaving 8 bases between them. CDR3: CASSEQENTEAFF. In DNA form, the CDR3 reads TGCGCCAGCAGCGAGCAGGAGAACACTGAAGCTTTCTTT.

The V and J genes are TRBV4-2 and TRBJ1-6, with 8 nucleotides matching TRBD1. Unmatched junction bases numbered 6, after V lost 1 base and J lost 7 bases. The V gene's germline CDR1 is LGHNA and CDR2 YNFKEQ. This CDR3 contains 16 residues. The CDR3 reads CASSQAPQGDNSPLHF. CDR3 bases: TGTGCCAGCAGCCAAGCGCCACAGGGGGACAATTCACCCCTCCACTTT.

The rearrangement uses TRBV7-2 and TRBJ1-5; D might be TRBD1 (5 bases). The CDR3 is made up of 15 amino acids. Germline-derived CDR1 and CDR2 are SGHTA and FQGNSA. V lost 5 bases, J lost 6 bases, and 17 bases lay in between. The CDR3 region is CASSRGWGIGQPQHF. As DNA, the CDR3 is TGTGCCAGCAGCCGGGGCTGGGGGATCGGTCAGCCCCAGCATTTT.

The count of this clone is one. The chain uses TRBV11-2 and TRBJ2-7; TRBD1 is a possible D gene (5 bases). CDR1 SGHAT and CDR2 FQNNGV come from the germline V gene. With 4 bases removed from V and 3 bases from J, the gap between germline ends came to 13 bases. The CDR3 is 14 residues long. In DNA form, the CDR3 reads TGTGCCAGCAGCTCTCGACAGAGCATCTACGAGCAGTACTTC. Its translation: CASSSRQSIYEQYF.

The chain is built from TRBV6-2 or TRBV6-3 and TRBJ2-7, with a possible D match to TRBD1 (5 bases). In germline, CDR1 is MNHEY, CDR2 SVGEGT. This CDR3 has 12 residues. With 6 bases removed from V and 6 bases from J, the gap between germline ends came to 12 bases. The CDR3 here is CASSSIRVEQYF. The CDR3 DNA is TGTGCCAGCAGCTCCATCAGGGTCGAGCAGTACTTC.

The V call is TRBV11-3, the J call TRBJ2-3, with D unclear. This CDR3 comprises 15 residues. Germline V gives CDR1 SGHNT, CDR2 YENEEA. V lost 3 bases to trimming and J lost 1 base, with 11 bases between them. CDR3 protein: CASSFRDRGTDTQYF. DNA of the CDR3: TGTGCCAGCAGCTTTCGAGACCGCGGCACAGATACGCAGTATTTT.

This clone was seen just once. The chain joins TRBV7-2 to TRBJ2-1; D remains ambiguous. The germline CDR1 and CDR2 sequences are SGHTA and FQGNSA. Trimming removed 0 bases at V and 0 bases at J, with 9 bases between. This CDR3 contains 16 residues. CDR3 protein: CASSLAWKSSYNEQFF. For the CDR3, the DNA is TGTGCCAGCAGCTTAGCCTGGAAGAGCTCCTACAATGAGCAGTTCTTC. The complete variable domain, with remaining parts taken from reference TRBV7-2 and TRBJ2-1, reads GAGVSQSPSNKVTEKGKDVELRCDPISGHTALYWYRQSLGQGLEFLIYFQGNSAPDKSGLPSDRFSAERTGGSVSTLTIQRTQQEDSAVYLCASSLAWKSSYNEQFFGPGTRLTVL.

This chain joins TRBV20-1 and TRBJ2-5; 15 bases agree with TRBD2. Germline CDR1 DFQATT, CDR2 SNEGSKA (reference sequence). The CDR3 contains 18 residues. V gave up 3 bases and J gave up 5 bases; unmatched junction bases: 13. This chain's CDR3 is CSASAERTSGRGRETQYF. The CDR3 bases are TGCAGTGCTAGTGCTGAAAGGACTAGCGGGAGGGGGCGGGAGACCCAGTACTTC.

The genes are TRBV12-3 or TRBV12-4 and TRBJ1-5; D is possibly TRBD1 (5 bases). Trimming removed 5 bases at V and 15 bases at J, with 17 bases between. The CDR3 covers 12 residues. In DNA form, the CDR3 reads TGTGCCAGCAGTCCAACCGACAGATTTCTGCATTTT. Translating gives CASSPTDRFLHF.

The rearrangement links TRBV6-6 to TRBJ2-1; tentatively, D is TRBD1 or TRBD2 (5 bases each). The length of the CDR3 is 12 residues. Per the germline V gene, CDR1 is MNHNY and CDR2 is SVGAGI (reference sequence). The V gene lost 3 bases and the J gene lost 10 bases, with 10 bases spanning the gap. In DNA, the CDR3 is TGTGCCAGCAGTTATTCCCGGGACGAGCAGTTCTTC. It translates to CASSYSRDEQFF.

This clone appeared a few times. V is TRBV28 and J is TRBJ1-5, with a tentative D call TRBD1 (6 bases). V was trimmed by 6 bases and J by 6 bases, leaving 21 bases between them. The length of the CDR3 is 16 residues. From germline, CDR1 is MDHEN and CDR2 SYDVKM. CDR3 in DNA: TGTGCCAGCAGAAGGGGGGGGTATGGTCTTTTTCAGCCCCAGCATTTT. It translates to CASRRGGYGLFQPQHF.

The chain employs TRBV27 and TRBJ2-1; TRBD2 might be the D (5 bases). This CDR3 contains 15 residues. CDR1 and CDR2 (germline): MNHEY, SMNVEV (reference sequence). The V end was cut by 4 bases, the J end by 0 bases, with 10 bases between. CDR3 loop: CASSSRGSSYNEQFF. The CDR3 DNA is TGTGCCAGCAGTTCACGGGGAAGCTCCTACAATGAGCAGTTCTTC.

This chain joins TRBV5-1 and TRBJ2-7; unclear D gene. V was cut by 1 base and J by 7 bases, with 12 bases left in between. The germline V gene has CDR1 SGHRS and CDR2 YFSETQ. CDR3 length: 13 amino acids. CDR3 sequence reads: CASSLSPEREQYF. CDR3 nucleotides: TGCGCCAGCAGCTTGTCCCCTGAGAGGGAGCAGTACTTC.

This clone was counted a few times. The chain links TRBV5-6 to TRBJ2-1; no firm D call. This CDR3 contains 13 residues. Germline V CDR1 and CDR2: SGHDT, YYEEEE. V was pared by 0 bases and J by 4 bases, with 5 bases between. This chain's CDR3 is CASSLGLYNEQFF. The DNA for the CDR3 is TGTGCCAGCAGCTTGGGGCTTTACAATGAGCAGTTCTTC.